This T cell receptor (beta chain) was profiled in a study of blood T cell repertoires in COVID-19. Study at large: In each case, the material was cDNA or gDNA derived from T cells, B-cell-depleted T cells, or PBMCs.

The participants were between roughly 18 and 89 years old and came from some 23 US areas. The study assigned cohorts using participant-reported clinical history. Cohort 3 recovered donors had two negative PCRs, clearance, or symptom resolution. Sequencing was performed with immunoSEQ multiplex PCR; in TCRdb, only in-frame clones are kept and a portion is missing. The sample has about 280,000 clones; roughly 85% are singletons. Germline lookup yields CDR1 MNHEY and CDR2 SVGEGT. Trimming took off 2 bases at V and 3 bases at J, with 13 bases between the two ends. The CDR3 is 15 amino acids. The sequenced sample consisted of PBMCs or T cells enriched from blood (not recorded which). This clonotype was obtained from a woman in her 50s who had recovered from COVID-19. The rearrangement links TRBV6-2 or TRBV6-3 to TRBJ1-2; tentatively, D is TRBD1 (6 bases). The CDR3 loop is CASSYPNRVDYGYTF. Here the CDR3 DNA reads TGTGCCAGCAGTTACCCAAACAGGGTGGACTATGGCTACACCTTC.